The 30 T cell receptor beta chains in this list originate from one sample, sequenced in a study of blood T cell repertoires in COVID-19. Profiling relied on immunoSEQ multiplex PCR, and the TCRdb table lists in-frame clones only, not all of them. The data contain 100,000 to 150,000 clones, about 90% of them seen just once; the ten biggest clones take up more than 3.5%. Sequencing input: peripheral blood. These receptors originate from a woman aged 55-75 years with acute or convalescent COVID-19.

V usage is TRBV28 and J usage is TRBJ2-2; 12 nucleotides line up with TRBD2. J was trimmed by 1 base and V by 3 bases; bases with no gene match: 3. Per germline, CDR1 MDHEN and CDR2 SYDVKM. The CDR3 runs 17 residues. The CDR3 is CASSFKLAGGNTGELFF. As DNA, the CDR3 is TGTGCCAGCAGTTTTAAACTAGCGGGAGGGAACACCGGGGAGCTGTTTTTT.

This sequence joins TRBV27 and TRBJ2-1; TRBD1 might be the D (5 bases). CDR3 size: 14 residues. Trimming cost V 2 bases and J 7 bases, with 12 bases left between them. CDR1 is MNHEY and CDR2 is SMNVEV in the germline V gene (reference sequence). The CDR3 region is CASSLARAWNEQFF. CDR3 nucleotides: TGTGCCAGCAGTTTAGCCAGGGCGTGGAATGAGCAGTTCTTC.

The chain combines TRBV28 with TRBJ2-5; TRBD2 might be the D (5 bases). The CDR3 sequence is 19 residues long. From germline, CDR1 is MDHEN and CDR2 SYDVKM. The V and J ends lost 3 bases and 0 bases respectively, with 23 bases between them. CDR3 in amino acids: CASSFRSNGVTGYQETQYF. CDR3 sequence (DNA): TGTGCCAGCAGTTTCCGGTCGAATGGGGTAACGGGGTACCAAGAGACCCAGTACTTC. Based on the CDR3 plus reference TRBV28 and TRBJ2-5, the full variable domain is DVKVTQSSRYLVKRTGEKVFLECVQDMDHENMFWYRQDPGLGLRLIYFSYDVKMKEKGDIPEGYSVSREKKERFSLILESASTNQTSMYLCASSFRSNGVTGYQETQYFGPGTRLLVL.

The chain carries TRBV18 and TRBJ2-4; D may be TRBD2 (6 bases). Germline V gene lookup returns CDR1 KGHSH and CDR2 LQKENI. Deletions cut 1 base from V and 0 bases from J, with 13 bases between. The CDR3 is made up of 17 amino acids. CDR3 loop: CASSPQGGTLAKNIQYF. The CDR3 DNA is TGTGCCAGCTCACCACAAGGCGGGACGCTAGCCAAAAACATTCAGTACTTC.

This clone is a singleton in its sample. The chain couples TRBV30 to TRBJ1-3; TRBD1 might be the D (6 bases). The ends were cut back, 4 bases at V and 2 bases at J, with 12 bases in the middle. This CDR3 comprises 14 residues. Germline lookup yields CDR1 GTSNPN and CDR2 SVGIG (reference sequence). The CDR3 region is CAWKQGFAGNTIYF. The CDR3 coding sequence is TGTGCCTGGAAACAGGGTTTTGCTGGAAACACCATATATTTT.

The chain has TRBV28 and TRBJ2-1, with 10 bases that match TRBD2. Germline V gene sequence: CDR1 MDHEN, CDR2 SYDVKM. The J segment lost 10 bases and the V segment lost 4 bases, leaving 7 bases of the junction unmatched. The CDR3 extends over 14 amino acids. CDR3 DNA: TGTGCCAGCAGTTCGCCGGGACTAGCGCTAGAGCAGTTCTTC. This gives the protein CASSSPGLALEQFF.

V and J are TRBV5-4 and TRBJ1-2, with TRBD1 matching 7 bases. The V gene end was trimmed by 3 bases and the J gene end by 7 bases; junction bases not matched to a gene: 9. The germline gives CDR1 SGHNT, CDR2 YYREEE (reference sequence). The length of the CDR3 is 14 residues. The CDR3 nucleotides are TGTGCCAGCAGCTATCGACAGGGAGCTGGTGGCTACACCTTC. Amino acid sequence: CASSYRQGAGGYTF.

The rearrangement uses TRBV7-2 and TRBJ2-3; 15 positions match TRBD2. The CDR3 extends over 17 amino acids. The junction had 9 bases not matched to a gene; V was cut back by 5 bases and J by 6 bases. Germline CDR1 is SGHTA and CDR2 is FQGNSA. The CDR3 sequence is CASSPAGLAGGADTQYF. The DNA of the CDR3 is TGTGCCAGCAGCCCAGCAGGACTAGCGGGAGGGGCGGATACGCAGTATTTT.

The chain links TRBV24-1 to TRBJ2-3, with a weak D call TRBD2 (6 bases). CDR1 and CDR2 (germline): KGHDR, SFDVKD. The CDR3 has 16 residues. V shed 3 bases and J shed 0 bases, with 12 bases lying between them. The chain's CDR3 is CATSDPKSGSTDTQYF. For the CDR3, the DNA is TGTGCCACCAGTGATCCAAAGAGCGGGAGCACAGATACGCAGTATTTT.

The CDR3 DNA follows: TGTGCCAGGGGGCTAAGGGAGACCCAGTACTTC. Amino acids: CARGLRETQYF. The rearrangement joins TRBV6-4 to TRBJ2-5; perhaps TRBD1 as D (5 bases). Trimming pared 9 bases from V and 5 bases from J, leaving 10 bases between. The germline V gene encodes CDR1 MRHNA and CDR2 SNTAGT. The CDR3 contains 11 residues.

The chain is built from TRBV28 and TRBJ2-3, with D unclear. Germline CDR1 and CDR2: MDHEN and SYDVKM. The CDR3 consists of 15 residues. The germline V and J ends were trimmed by 7 bases and 4 bases, with 18 bases remaining between them. The CDR3 DNA reads as TGTGCCAGCAAGGCCGGGTGGGTTCGAGCAGATACGCAGTATTTT. This sequence encodes CASKAGWVRADTQYF.

The J gene is TRBJ2-1, the V gene TRBV6-6, with TRBD2 matching over 14 bases. The CDR3 is 15 amino acids. From germline, CDR1 is MNHNY and CDR2 SVGAGI (reference sequence). J was trimmed by 6 bases and V by 2 bases; bases with no gene match: 0. The CDR3 coding sequence is TGTGCCAGCAGTTACGGACTAGCGGGAGGCAATGAGCAGTTCTTC. This translates into CASSYGLAGGNEQFF.

The V call is TRBV2, the J call TRBJ2-5, with 7 bases aligning to TRBD2. The J segment lost 5 bases and the V segment lost 6 bases, leaving 9 bases of the junction unmatched. This CDR3 contains 14 residues. From germline, CDR1 is SNHLY and CDR2 FYNNEI. The CDR3 DNA is TGTGCCAGCAGCTCAGCGGGATACTCGGAGACCCAGTACTTC. It encodes CASSSAGYSETQYF.

The CDR3 is CASSLQGPNVLTF. The CDR3, as DNA: TGTGCCAGCAGCTTACAGGGGCCCAACGTCCTGACTTTC. The gene calls are TRBV5-4 and TRBJ2-6; 7 bases are shared with TRBD1. The germline V gene encodes CDR1 SGHNT and CDR2 YYREEE (reference sequence). The CDR3 totals 13 residues. Trimming removed 2 bases from V and 8 bases from J; junction bases left unmatched: 1.

The chain combines TRBV6-6 with TRBJ2-5; the D gene is possibly TRBD2 (6 bases). The CDR3 sequence is 15 residues long. Per germline, CDR1 MNHNY and CDR2 SVGAGI (reference sequence). V was trimmed by 5 bases and J by 3 bases, leaving 16 bases between them. As DNA, the CDR3 is TGTGCCAGCAGTCTTCGGAGGTGGGGGGAAGAGACCCAGTACTTC. It is translated as CASSLRRWGEETQYF.

The rearrangement joins TRBV25-1 to TRBJ2-4; D not resolved. Germline V lookup: CDR1 MGHDK, CDR2 SYGVNS. The V end lost 7 bases, the J end lost 11 bases, and 15 bases lay between the germline ends. This CDR3 has 12 amino acids. The chain's CDR3 is CASISPAGVQYF. Written as DNA, the CDR3 is TGTGCCAGCATTTCGCCCGCCGGAGTTCAGTACTTC.

The J gene is TRBJ2-1, the V gene TRBV7-9; a possible D gene is TRBD2 (6 bases). CDR1 is SEHNR and CDR2 is FQNEAQ in the germline V gene (reference sequence). The CDR3 sequence is 13 residues long. V was clipped by 10 bases and J by 3 bases, with 13 bases between them. CDR3 protein: CATIAGIYNEQFF. The CDR3 DNA follows: TGTGCCACCATCGCGGGGATCTACAATGAGCAGTTCTTC.

V is TRBV11-2 and J is TRBJ1-2, with D uncertain. Trimming removed 2 bases from V and 0 bases from J, with 4 bases in between. The V gene's germline CDR1 is SGHAT and CDR2 FQNNGV. The CDR3 runs to 13 residues. CDR3 DNA: TGTGCCAGCAGCTTATCAGCTAACTATGGCTACACCTTC. Protein: CASSLSANYGYTF.

The chain employs TRBV6-6 and TRBJ2-1; TRBD2 is a possible D gene (6 bases). V was shortened by 6 bases and J by 9 bases, with 18 bases between the two germline ends. The germline gives CDR1 MNHNY, CDR2 SVGAGI (reference sequence). This CDR3 spans 14 amino acids. The CDR3 spells CASSRLVFFSEQFF. CDR3 DNA sequence: TGTGCCAGCAGCAGACTAGTTTTTTTTTCTGAGCAGTTCTTC.

The chain joins TRBV5-1 to TRBJ1-1; D may be TRBD1 (6 bases). Trimming pared 5 bases from V and 2 bases from J, leaving 19 bases between. The CDR3 has 16 amino acids. CDR1 SGHRS and CDR2 YFSETQ come from the germline V gene. As DNA, the CDR3 is TGCGCCAGCAGGTCGCTCCGGGACACCGAAAACACTGAAGCTTTCTTT. Its protein product is CASRSLRDTENTEAFF.

The chain links TRBV11-1 to TRBJ1-3; TRBD1 agrees at 9 bases. CDR1 is SGHAT and CDR2 is FQDESV in the germline V gene (reference sequence). V gave up 5 bases and J gave up 2 bases; unmatched junction bases: 7. The CDR3 spans 16 residues. CDR3: CASSVDRGAPGNTIYF. CDR3 nucleotide sequence: TGTGCCAGCAGCGTGGACAGGGGTGCCCCTGGAAACACCATATATTTT.

The chain combines TRBV28 with TRBJ1-4; 8 bases agree with TRBD1. CDR3 length: 12 amino acids. Per germline, CDR1 MDHEN and CDR2 SYDVKM. Trimming cost V 6 bases and J 8 bases; bases outside gene matches: 2. The DNA for the CDR3 is TGTGCCAGCAGCGGACAGGGCGAAAAACTGTTTTTT. It translates to CASSGQGEKLFF.

This chain joins TRBV30 and TRBJ1-6; 7 bases align to TRBD1. CDR3 size: 15 residues. The junction had 5 bases not matched to a gene; V was cut back by 0 bases and J by 6 bases. The germline V gene encodes CDR1 GTSNPN and CDR2 SVGIG (reference sequence). CDR3 sequence (DNA): TGTGCCTGGAGTGTACGTAACAGGGGTAATTCACCCCTCCACTTT. It codes for CAWSVRNRGNSPLHF.

The chain carries TRBV30 and TRBJ2-5, with 7 bases lining up with TRBD2. CDR3 length: 13 residues. J lost 4 bases, V lost 0 bases, and 2 bases had no gene match. Germline values: CDR1 GTSNPN, CDR2 SVGIG (reference sequence). Here the CDR3 reads CAWSVRGIETQYF. The CDR3 DNA is TGTGCCTGGAGTGTGCGGGGGATAGAGACCCAGTACTTC.

The chain couples TRBV5-1 to TRBJ2-6; D is ambiguous. Germline V CDR1 and CDR2: SGHRS, YFSETQ. The CDR3 is made up of 15 amino acids. V lost 0 bases, J lost 1 base, and 5 bases lay in between. For the CDR3, the DNA is TGCGCCAGCAGCTTGGGTTCTTCTGGGGCCAACGTCCTGACTTTC. It is translated as CASSLGSSGANVLTF.

The genes are TRBV29-1 and TRBJ2-1, with 10 nucleotides matching TRBD2. The V gene's germline CDR1 is SQVTM and CDR2 ANQGSEA. This CDR3 is 16 amino acids long. Germline trimming cut 0 bases from V and 3 bases from J; bases unmatched to any gene: 5. In DNA form, the CDR3 reads TGCAGCGTTGAAGAACTTGGACTAGCGGACTACAATGAGCAGTTCTTC. This gives the protein CSVEELGLADYNEQFF.

The chain combines TRBV7-8 with TRBJ2-5; TRBD1 agrees at 7 bases. The CDR3 is 15 amino acids. Germline values: CDR1 SGHVS, CDR2 FQNEAQ. J gave up 3 bases and V 0 bases, and 4 bases lay outside the gene matches. The CDR3 nucleotides are TGTGCCAGCAGCTTAGCCGGGACAGAAAAAGAGACCCAGTACTTC. Translation gives CASSLAGTEKETQYF.

DNA of the CDR3: TGTGCCAGCAGCGGGAGACAGTTCTTC. Amino acid sequence: CASSGRQFF. The chain recombines TRBV5-8 with TRBJ2-1; the D gene is possibly TRBD2 (5 bases). Germline V gene data show CDR1 as SGHTS and CDR2 as YDEGEE. CDR3 size: 9 residues. Trimming left V 4 bases short and J 13 bases short, with 6 bases between.

J is TRBJ1-1 and V is TRBV15; 7 positions agree with TRBD1. Trimming cost V 5 bases and J 0 bases; bases outside gene matches: 12. The CDR3 consists of 17 residues. Looked up from germline, CDR1 is LNHNV and CDR2 is YYDKDF (reference sequence). The CDR3 region is CATSPRQGLSMNTEAFF. The DNA for the CDR3 is TGTGCCACCAGCCCCCGACAGGGCCTGTCCATGAACACTGAAGCTTTCTTT.

This clone is a singleton in its sample. The V and J genes are TRBV6-2 or TRBV6-3 and TRBJ2-1; a weak D match, TRBD2 (5 bases). The CDR3 contains 17 residues. The V end lost 5 bases, the J end lost 9 bases, and 26 bases lay between the germline ends. Germline V gives CDR1 MNHEY, CDR2 SVGEGT. The CDR3 nucleotides read TGTGCCAGCAGTGACCCCTCTAGGTGGGGAGATTATAGTGAGCAGTTCTTC. It specifies CASSDPSRWGDYSEQFF.